A selection of T cell receptor beta chains follows, all from one sample in a study of T cells after somatic rescue of genetic block. Repertoires were generated with immunoSEQ multiplex PCR, while TCRdb's copy carries only in-frame clones and drops some. The sample has about 67,000 clones; 92% are singletons. The source material was peripheral blood mononuclear cells (PBMCs). These receptors came from a man in his forties. Both conserved end residues are part of each CDR3. A D gene is named only where the DNA matches it firmly. Size is stated for part of the rows, as once, few or many counts, or as a class when the clone is expanded.

cdr3_nt: TGTGCCAGCAGTGGGTTCCGGGACAGGGGAGGCGAGCAGTACTTC; cdr3_aa: CASSGFRDRGGEQYF; clone_size: .; cdr3_length: 15; d_call: TRBD1; j_call: TRBJ2-7; v_call: TRBV2
cdr3_nt: TGCGCCAGCAGCCCCCCGGAGCGGGGGGGCCAAGAGACCCAGTACTTC; cdr3_aa: CASSPPERGGQETQYF; clone_size: once; cdr3_length: 16; d_call: TRBD2; j_call: TRBJ2-5; v_call: TRBV4-1
cdr3_nt: TGCGCCAGCAGCTTGGGGACAGGTCATTTCCAAGAGACCCAGTACTTC; cdr3_aa: CASSLGTGHFQETQYF; clone_size: .; cdr3_length: 16; d_call: TRBD1; j_call: TRBJ2-5; v_call: TRBV5-1
cdr3_nt: TGCGCCAGCTGGGGAGCGGGAGGAATGGGAAATACGCAGTATTTT; cdr3_aa: CASWGAGGMGNTQYF; clone_size: .; cdr3_length: 15; d_call: TRBD2; j_call: TRBJ2-3; v_call: TRBV5-1
cdr3_nt: TGTGCCAGTTTCATGAACACTGAAGCTTTCTTT; cdr3_aa: CASFMNTEAFF; clone_size: .; cdr3_length: 11; d_call: .; j_call: TRBJ1-1; v_call: TRBV7-8
cdr3_nt: TGTGCCACCAGGAGACTAGCGCGAGCCTGGCATGAGCAGTTCTTC; cdr3_aa: CATRRLARAWHEQFF; clone_size: .; cdr3_length: 15; d_call: TRBD2; j_call: TRBJ2-1; v_call: TRBV25-1
cdr3_nt: TGCGCCAGCAGCCAAGATCGCACAGGGTTCCCCTACGAGCAGTACTTC; cdr3_aa: CASSQDRTGFPYEQYF; clone_size: .; cdr3_length: 16; d_call: .; j_call: TRBJ2-7; v_call: TRBV4-1
cdr3_nt: TGTGCCAGCAGCGACAACGGACCGAGTGGCATTCAGTACTTC; cdr3_aa: CASSDNGPSGIQYF; clone_size: .; cdr3_length: 14; d_call: .; j_call: TRBJ2-4; v_call: TRBV7-2
cdr3_nt: TGTGCCAGCAGTTATTTTCTAGCGGGGTCCTACAATGAGCAGTTCTTC; cdr3_aa: CASSYFLAGSYNEQFF; clone_size: .; cdr3_length: 16; d_call: TRBD2; j_call: TRBJ2-1; v_call: TRBV6-5
cdr3_nt: TGCAGCGTTGAGGGCCCGGGACAGGGGAACGAGCAGTACTTC; cdr3_aa: CSVEGPGQGNEQYF; clone_size: .; cdr3_length: 14; d_call: TRBD1; j_call: TRBJ2-7; v_call: TRBV29-1
cdr3_nt: TGTGCCAGCAGTCGGAACACCGGGGAGCTGTTTTTT; cdr3_aa: CASSRNTGELFF; clone_size: .; cdr3_length: 12; d_call: .; j_call: TRBJ2-2; v_call: TRBV6-5
cdr3_nt: TGTGCTAGCAGCCCGGACTATGGAGAGACCCAGTACTTC; cdr3_aa: CASSPDYGETQYF; clone_size: .; cdr3_length: 13; d_call: .; j_call: TRBJ2-5; v_call: TRBV7-7
cdr3_nt: TGTGCCAGCAGCTTAGGAGGGGCCCCCGGCGAGCAGTACTTC; cdr3_aa: CASSLGGAPGEQYF; clone_size: .; cdr3_length: 14; d_call: .; j_call: TRBJ2-7; v_call: TRBV11-2
cdr3_nt: TGTGCCAGCAGCTTTTCGCCGGGAAACAATGAGCAGTTCTTC; cdr3_aa: CASSFSPGNNEQFF; clone_size: few; cdr3_length: 14; d_call: .; j_call: TRBJ2-1; v_call: TRBV7-2
cdr3_nt: TGCAGTGTCGGGGACGGGGAGCTGTTTTTT; cdr3_aa: CSVGDGELFF; clone_size: .; cdr3_length: 10; d_call: .; j_call: TRBJ2-2; v_call: TRBV20-1
cdr3_nt: TGTGCCAGCAGCTTATTAGGAACTGGAAACACCATATATTTT; cdr3_aa: CASSLLGTGNTIYF; clone_size: .; cdr3_length: 14; d_call: .; j_call: TRBJ1-3; v_call: TRBV7-2
cdr3_nt: TGCGCCAGCACTCGGGATCCTGGGCCAGCTAATGAAAAACTGTTTTTT; cdr3_aa: CASTRDPGPANEKLFF; clone_size: once; cdr3_length: 16; d_call: .; j_call: TRBJ1-4; v_call: TRBV5-1
cdr3_nt: TGCAGTGTTAAACCCTACAATGAGCAGTTCTTC; cdr3_aa: CSVKPYNEQFF; clone_size: .; cdr3_length: 11; d_call: .; j_call: TRBJ2-1; v_call: TRBV20-1
cdr3_nt: TGTGCCATCAGTGAGGGGTCAGTACTTTCGCAGTTCTTC; cdr3_aa: CAISEGSVLSQFF; clone_size: .; cdr3_length: 13; d_call: .; j_call: TRBJ2-1; v_call: TRBV10-3
cdr3_nt: TGTGCCAGCAGCTTTTGGGGAGGGGTGACCCAGTACTTC; cdr3_aa: CASSFWGGVTQYF; clone_size: .; cdr3_length: 13; d_call: TRBD2; j_call: TRBJ2-5; v_call: TRBV11-2
cdr3_nt: TGTGCCACCAGCAGGGGACAGGGCGCTAATGAAAAACTGTTTTTT; cdr3_aa: CATSRGQGANEKLFF; clone_size: .; cdr3_length: 15; d_call: TRBD1; j_call: TRBJ1-4; v_call: TRBV15
cdr3_nt: TGTGCCAGCAGCGAAAGAGGGGCTATGAACACTGAAGCTTTCTTT; cdr3_aa: CASSERGAMNTEAFF; clone_size: .; cdr3_length: 15; d_call: .; j_call: TRBJ1-1; v_call: TRBV9
cdr3_nt: TGCGCCAGCAGCCCTCGGTTAGCGGGCGGGGCCAAAAACATTCAGTACTTC; cdr3_aa: CASSPRLAGGAKNIQYF; clone_size: .; cdr3_length: 17; d_call: TRBD2; j_call: TRBJ2-4; v_call: TRBV4-1
cdr3_nt: TGTGCTAGTGGTTTGGGCCTCCCAGGGGGCGCAGATACGCAGTATTTT; cdr3_aa: CASGLGLPGGADTQYF; clone_size: .; cdr3_length: 16; d_call: TRBD1; j_call: TRBJ2-3; v_call: TRBV12-5
cdr3_nt: TGTGCCAGCACATTCGGGGATAGGGACACCGGGGAGCTGTTTTTT; cdr3_aa: CASTFGDRDTGELFF; clone_size: .; cdr3_length: 15; d_call: .; j_call: TRBJ2-2; v_call: TRBV5-8
cdr3_nt: TGTGCCAGTTCAGGGGTGGGCTACACCTTC; cdr3_aa: CASSGVGYTF; clone_size: .; cdr3_length: 10; d_call: .; j_call: TRBJ1-2; v_call: TRBV19
cdr3_nt: TGTGCCAGCAGCTTAGAGGTGCCAGGCCACGGGAATGAGCAGTTCTTC; cdr3_aa: CASSLEVPGHGNEQFF; clone_size: once; cdr3_length: 16; d_call: .; j_call: TRBJ2-1; v_call: TRBV7-6
cdr3_nt: TGCGCCAGCAGCTTGGAAGGGGGCAATCAGCCCCAGCATTTT; cdr3_aa: CASSLEGGNQPQHF; clone_size: .; cdr3_length: 14; d_call: .; j_call: TRBJ1-5; v_call: TRBV5-1
cdr3_nt: TGCGCCAGCAGCCTTCCGGGCGCCCGTAGTCAATCCGAGCAGTACTTC; cdr3_aa: CASSLPGARSQSEQYF; clone_size: .; cdr3_length: 16; d_call: .; j_call: TRBJ2-7; v_call: TRBV4-1
cdr3_nt: TGTGCCAGCAGCTCTTCCTGGGGGAGCGAGTTCTTC; cdr3_aa: CASSSSWGSEFF; clone_size: .; cdr3_length: 12; d_call: .; j_call: TRBJ2-1; v_call: TRBV7-9
cdr3_nt: TGTGCCAGCAGCCCGGACGGTAACCGGGGCTACACCTTC; cdr3_aa: CASSPDGNRGYTF; clone_size: .; cdr3_length: 13; d_call: .; j_call: TRBJ1-2; v_call: TRBV5-4
cdr3_nt: TGTGCCTGGAGTGGACCCGGGGGGCTAGGCTACGAGCAGTACTTC; cdr3_aa: CAWSGPGGLGYEQYF; clone_size: .; cdr3_length: 15; d_call: .; j_call: TRBJ2-7; v_call: TRBV30
cdr3_nt: TGTGCCAGCAGTGGCCTCAAGGGGACCTACGAGCAGTACTTC; cdr3_aa: CASSGLKGTYEQYF; clone_size: .; cdr3_length: 14; d_call: .; j_call: TRBJ2-7; v_call: TRBV6-1
cdr3_nt: TGTGCTAGTGGTGACCGGGGGGCCACTTGGGGAAACGGTGAAGCTTTCTTT; cdr3_aa: CASGDRGATWGNGEAFF; clone_size: .; cdr3_length: 17; d_call: .; j_call: TRBJ1-1; v_call: TRBV12-5
cdr3_nt: TGTGCCAGCAGTGGTAAGAGGATCACTGAAGCTTTCTTT; cdr3_aa: CASSGKRITEAFF; clone_size: .; cdr3_length: 13; d_call: .; j_call: TRBJ1-1; v_call: TRBV2
cdr3_nt: TGTGCTAGCAGCTCAGGAACGAACACCGGGGAGCTGTTTTTT; cdr3_aa: CASSSGTNTGELFF; clone_size: .; cdr3_length: 14; d_call: .; j_call: TRBJ2-2; v_call: TRBV7-7
cdr3_nt: TGTGCCAGCAGTGCCGAGAAGCGATCCGCAGATACGCAGTATTTT; cdr3_aa: CASSAEKRSADTQYF; clone_size: .; cdr3_length: 15; d_call: .; j_call: TRBJ2-3; v_call: TRBV2
cdr3_nt: TGTGCCACCCTGGACAATTTTTACGAGCAGTACTTC; cdr3_aa: CATLDNFYEQYF; clone_size: .; cdr3_length: 12; d_call: .; j_call: TRBJ2-7; v_call: TRBV6-1
cdr3_nt: TGCGCCAGCAGCTACACGGGGACAGGGGGCTACGAGCAGTACTTC; cdr3_aa: CASSYTGTGGYEQYF; clone_size: .; cdr3_length: 15; d_call: TRBD1; j_call: TRBJ2-7; v_call: TRBV4-1
cdr3_nt: TGTGCTAGTGGTTTGTCGAGCGGGGGCCAAGAGACCCAGTACTTC; cdr3_aa: CASGLSSGGQETQYF; clone_size: .; cdr3_length: 15; d_call: TRBD2; j_call: TRBJ2-5; v_call: TRBV12-5
cdr3_nt: TGTGCCAGCAGCTTAGATCGACCCCCCTACGAGCAGTACTTC; cdr3_aa: CASSLDRPPYEQYF; clone_size: .; cdr3_length: 14; d_call: .; j_call: TRBJ2-7; v_call: TRBV11-2
cdr3_nt: TGTGCCAGCAGTGAAGTAGAATTCGGGACGCTGTTTTTT; cdr3_aa: CASSEVEFGTLFF; clone_size: few; cdr3_length: 13; d_call: .; j_call: TRBJ2-2; v_call: TRBV2
cdr3_nt: TGTGCCAGCAGGGATGGTCTATTGGGGGCGGAGACCCAGTACTTC; cdr3_aa: CASRDGLLGAETQYF; clone_size: .; cdr3_length: 15; d_call: .; j_call: TRBJ2-5; v_call: TRBV6-1
cdr3_nt: TGCGCCAGCAGCTTGGAAGGGGTCGAGCAGTACTTC; cdr3_aa: CASSLEGVEQYF; clone_size: .; cdr3_length: 12; d_call: .; j_call: TRBJ2-7; v_call: TRBV5-1
cdr3_nt: TGTGCTAGTGCCACGGGACTTCAGGGGGAGACCCAGTACTTC; cdr3_aa: CASATGLQGETQYF; clone_size: .; cdr3_length: 14; d_call: .; j_call: TRBJ2-5; v_call: TRBV12-5
cdr3_nt: TGTGCCAGCAGCGTAGGGCCGGGACAGGGTGAAGCTTTCTTT; cdr3_aa: CASSVGPGQGEAFF; clone_size: .; cdr3_length: 14; d_call: TRBD1; j_call: TRBJ1-1; v_call: TRBV9
cdr3_nt: TGTGCCTGGAGTGTGGCCCCACTAGCGGGGAGGACAGATACGCAGTATTTT; cdr3_aa: CAWSVAPLAGRTDTQYF; clone_size: .; cdr3_length: 17; d_call: TRBD2; j_call: TRBJ2-3; v_call: TRBV30
cdr3_nt: TGTGCCAGCAGCCAAGAAGTGCACAGGTCGAACACTGAAGCTTTCTTT; cdr3_aa: CASSQEVHRSNTEAFF; clone_size: .; cdr3_length: 16; d_call: .; j_call: TRBJ1-1; v_call: TRBV4-2
cdr3_nt: TGTGCCAGCAGCTTGTTTGCCGGTGAGCAGTTCTTC; cdr3_aa: CASSLFAGEQFF; clone_size: .; cdr3_length: 12; d_call: .; j_call: TRBJ2-1; v_call: TRBV5-8